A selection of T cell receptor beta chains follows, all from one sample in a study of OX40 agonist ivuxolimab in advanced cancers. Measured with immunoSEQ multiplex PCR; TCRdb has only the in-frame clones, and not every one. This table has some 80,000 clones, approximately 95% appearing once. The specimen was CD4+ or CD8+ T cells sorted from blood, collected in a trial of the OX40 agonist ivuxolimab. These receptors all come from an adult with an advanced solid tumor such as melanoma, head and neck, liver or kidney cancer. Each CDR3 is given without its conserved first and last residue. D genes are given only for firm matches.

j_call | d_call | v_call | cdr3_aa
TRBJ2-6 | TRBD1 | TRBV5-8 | ASSSRDRVESGANVLT
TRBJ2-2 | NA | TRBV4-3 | ASSQEGRGLAGELF
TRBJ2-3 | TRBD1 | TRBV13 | ASSLVDRGPPSVQY
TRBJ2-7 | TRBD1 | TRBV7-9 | ASSPGQWDYEQY
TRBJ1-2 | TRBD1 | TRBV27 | ASSPGTGALPNYGYT
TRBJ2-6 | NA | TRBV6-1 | ASQTGKNVLT
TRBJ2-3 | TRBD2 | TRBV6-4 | ASSGLAGGRDTQY
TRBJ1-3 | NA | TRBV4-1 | ASSQSPGVNSGNTIY
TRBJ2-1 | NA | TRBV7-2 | ASSLVYGAISYNEQF
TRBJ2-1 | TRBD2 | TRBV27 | ASSSRGGYHNEQF
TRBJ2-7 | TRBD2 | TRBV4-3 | ASSQLAGGSYEQY
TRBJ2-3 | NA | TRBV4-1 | ASSQKAPTGTDTQY
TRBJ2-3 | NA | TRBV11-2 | ASLFRDTQY
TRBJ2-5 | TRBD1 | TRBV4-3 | ASSQVFGQGEETQY
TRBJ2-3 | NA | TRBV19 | ASSGASVSTDTQY
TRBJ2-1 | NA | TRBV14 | ASSIYDTAYNEQF
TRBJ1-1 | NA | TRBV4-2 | ASSFGTDTEAF
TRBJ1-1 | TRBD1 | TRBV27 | ASSYGTANTEAF
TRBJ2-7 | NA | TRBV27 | ASSLPEQY
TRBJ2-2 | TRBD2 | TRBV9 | ASSPHEGTSGERTGELF
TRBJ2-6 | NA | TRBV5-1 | ASSLTGMGANVLT
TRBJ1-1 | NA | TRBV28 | ASNRMLNTESGLEAAF
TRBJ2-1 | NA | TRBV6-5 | ASRAPDYNEQF
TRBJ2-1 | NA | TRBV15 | AASQAASGYNEQF
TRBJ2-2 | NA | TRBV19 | ASSRRNTGELF
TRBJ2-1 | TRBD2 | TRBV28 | ASGGDEQF
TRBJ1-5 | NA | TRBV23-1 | ASSQGLYSNQPQH
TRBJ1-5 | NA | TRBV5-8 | ASSLAGQGSKQPQH
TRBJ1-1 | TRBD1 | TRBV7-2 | ASSHTGAAEAF
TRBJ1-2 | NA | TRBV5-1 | ASSLGDRAGPNYGYT
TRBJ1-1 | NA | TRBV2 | ASSEREGDRVAF
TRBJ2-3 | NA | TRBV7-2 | ASSLGQIDRTDTQY